This paragraph covers one T cell receptor (beta chain) sequence. The same CDR3 is also encoded by other DNA sequences in this sample. These data belong to a study of blood T cell repertoires in COVID-19. Study-level information: The samples span acute and convalescent COVID-19 from the United States, Italy and Spain. T cells, B-cell-depleted T cells, or PBMCs provided the cDNA or gDNA that served as material.

In the original analysis: Quantification of nucleated cells was approximated via reference gene primer amplification. The assay was immunoSEQ multiplex PCR, and TCRdb's table has in-frame clones only and misses some. V and J calls plus clone size are reproduced from that table; the DNA served to infer D and trimming. Of approximately 230,000 clones listed, more than 60% are singletons. The CDR3 length is 14 residues. Germline V gene lookup returns CDR1 KGHSH and CDR2 LQKENI. V lost 5 bases and J lost 2, with 10 bases in between. The TCR sequence derives from a woman aged 40 to 50 with active or convalescent COVID-19. Sequencing used peripheral blood. The chain employs TRBV18 and TRBJ1-5, with a tentative D call TRBD1 (5 bases). The CDR3 nucleotides are TGTGCCAGCTCAGGGGGGGTTGGCAATCAGCCCCAGCATTTT. The encoded protein is CASSGGVGNQPQHF.